This entry lists 12 T cell receptor beta chains sequenced from one sample in a study of OX40 agonist ivuxolimab in advanced cancers. Library creation used the immunoSEQ multiplex PCR assay. TCRdb's version of the immuneACCESS table is confined to in-frame rearrangements and falls short of the full clone set. An unresolved V gene accounts for under half of the shortfall where checked; the remainder is of unknown origin. This sample gives 60,000 to 80,000 clones in total; about 91% of them show up just once. About an eighth of the sample rests with the top ten. The sequenced sample was CD4+ or CD8+ T cells sorted from blood, obtained in a trial of the OX40 agonist ivuxolimab. The receptors derive from an adult with an advanced solid tumor such as melanoma, head and neck, liver or kidney cancer.

The genes are TRBV7-8 and TRBJ2-3; 7 bases align to TRBD2. This CDR3 is 14 amino acids long. Trimming cost V 8 bases and J 5 bases; bases outside gene matches: 10. In germline, CDR1 is SGHVS, CDR2 FQNEAQ. Here the CDR3 reads CASLKRGPGDTQYF. CDR3 bases: TGTGCCAGCTTGAAGCGGGGACCCGGAGATACGCAGTATTTT. The variable domain in full, completed from reference TRBV7-8 and TRBJ2-3, reads GAGVSQSPRYKVAKRGQDVALRCDPISGHVSLFWYQQALGQGPEFLTYFQNEAQLDKSGLPSDRFFAERPEGSVSTLKIQRTQQEDSAVYLCASLKRGPGDTQYFGPGTRLTVL.

The chain carries TRBV9 and TRBJ2-5; 7 bases are shared with TRBD2. Germline assignment: CDR1 SGDLS and CDR2 YYNGEE. V trimming: 4 bases; J trimming: 5 bases; junction bases outside the gene matches: 14. The CDR3 spans 16 residues. CDR3 DNA: TGTGCCAGCAGCACCCGGACTAGGGCCCCGGGTGAGACCCAGTACTTC. Amino acids: CASSTRTRAPGETQYF.

V usage is TRBV27 and J usage is TRBJ2-3, with D unclear. Germline CDR1 reads MNHEY; CDR2 reads SMNVEV (reference sequence). Trimming took off 0 bases at V and 6 bases at J, with 10 bases between the two ends. CDR3 length equals 14 residues. CDR3 in amino acids: CASSLSPLLDTQYF. The DNA for the CDR3 is TGTGCCAGCAGTTTATCACCCCTTTTGGATACGCAGTATTTT.

The rearrangement uses TRBV5-1 and TRBJ2-5; 9 bases are shared with TRBD2. Germline CDR1 and CDR2: SGHRS and YFSETQ. V dropped 0 bases and J dropped 2; count of bases not matched to a gene: 2. The CDR3 spans 15 residues. The CDR3 bases are TGCGCCAGCAGCTTGGGGCTAGCGGGGCAAGAGACCCAGTACTTC. This encodes CASSLGLAGQETQYF.

V is TRBV7-8 and J is TRBJ1-2; D perhaps matches TRBD1 (6 bases). The V gene's germline CDR1 is SGHVS and CDR2 FQNEAQ. CDR3 size: 14 residues. Trimming removed 5 bases at V and 5 bases at J, with 15 bases between. CDR3 sequence reads: CASSPTGQSYGYTF. The CDR3 DNA is TGTGCCAGCAGCCCCACCGGACAGTCGTATGGCTACACCTTC. The complete variable domain, with remaining parts taken from reference TRBV7-8 and TRBJ1-2, reads GAGVSQSPRYKVAKRGQDVALRCDPISGHVSLFWYQQALGQGPEFLTYFQNEAQLDKSGLPSDRFFAERPEGSVSTLKIQRTQQEDSAVYLCASSPTGQSYGYTFGSGTRLTVV.

This rearrangement joins TRBV6-6 to TRBJ2-2; D remains ambiguous. Trimming took off 6 bases at V and 5 bases at J, with 4 bases between the two ends. Germline values: CDR1 MNHNY, CDR2 SVGAGI (reference sequence). This CDR3 has 11 amino acids. CDR3 bases: TGTGCCAGCAGCGAGACCGGGGAGCTGTTTTTT. This encodes CASSETGELFF.

This clone was picked up one time. This chain links TRBV5-6 with TRBJ1-2, with unresolved D. CDR1 and CDR2 (germline): SGHDT, YYEEEE. This CDR3 spans 13 amino acids. With 0 bases removed from V and 2 bases from J, the gap between germline ends came to 5 bases. This chain's CDR3 is CASSLDQNYGYTF. The CDR3 nucleotides are TGTGCCAGCAGCTTGGATCAGAACTATGGCTACACCTTC.

This rearrangement joins TRBV2 to TRBJ1-1; D not resolved. Germline CDR1 and CDR2: SNHLY and FYNNEI. Trimming stripped 6 bases from V and 1 base from J, with 6 bases between. The CDR3 is 12 amino acids. The DNA for the CDR3 is TGTGCCAGCAGATGGCAGAACACTGAAGCTTTCTTT. This sequence encodes CASRWQNTEAFF.

The gene calls are TRBV7-4 and TRBJ1-3; D is possibly TRBD1 (6 bases). The germline V and J ends were trimmed by 4 bases and 2 bases, with 15 bases remaining between them. The CDR3 is 16 amino acids. CDR1 and CDR2 (germline): SGHVT, SQSDAQ. CDR3 coding DNA: TGTGCCAGCAGCTCCTCCGGCCCAGGGGCTGGAAACACCATATATTTT. Translating gives CASSSSGPGAGNTIYF.

V usage is TRBV5-1 and J usage is TRBJ2-1, with 13 bases identical to TRBD2. The trim removed 1 base at V and 10 bases at J, leaving 5 bases unmatched. This CDR3 is 15 amino acids long. In germline, CDR1 is SGHRS, CDR2 YFSETQ. This chain's CDR3 is CASSLTSGRAEEQFF. The CDR3 DNA sequence: TGCGCCAGCAGCTTGACTAGCGGGAGGGCCGAGGAGCAGTTCTTC.

The J gene is TRBJ2-3, the V gene TRBV2; the D gene is possibly TRBD1 (6 bases). The CDR3 is made up of 15 amino acids. V dropped 6 bases and J dropped 4 bases, with 17 bases sitting between them. The germline V gene encodes CDR1 SNHLY and CDR2 FYNNEI. CDR3 residues: CASSLSRGFADTQYF. Written as DNA, the CDR3 is TGTGCCAGCAGCCTATCCAGGGGATTCGCAGATACGCAGTATTTT.

The chain employs TRBV27 and TRBJ2-7; 7 bases agree with TRBD2. Trimming removed 2 bases from V and 3 bases from J; junction bases left unmatched: 13. This CDR3 comprises 17 residues. Germline CDR1 reads MNHEY; CDR2 reads SMNVEV (reference sequence). CDR3 protein: CASSLGGVTEGVYEQYF. CDR3 nucleotide sequence: TGTGCCAGCAGTTTAGGGGGGGTGACAGAGGGTGTCTACGAGCAGTACTTC.